This entry concerns a single T cell receptor beta chain. Its specificity is unknown. The data derive from a study of T cell responses to AZD1222 COVID-19 vaccine. Whole-study results and caveats: Spike as a whole was targeted by vaccine-associated CD4 TCRs, dominant at 160-218 and 743-854. Donors were chiefly white British, with a greater number of females, and clonal diversity was perhaps underestimated. Baseline seropositivity occurred in only a handful of AZD1222 recipients.

Assay: immunoSEQ multiplex PCR; the TCRdb copy retains only in-frame clones and omits some. The table records 98,000 or so clones, 86% of them present only once. This material consisted of peripheral blood, taken 28 days after the second dose of the MenACWY control vaccine. The sequence came from an adult who received the MenACWY meningococcal vaccine as a control.

The CDR3 is CASSLKRTSGGATDTQYF. CDR3 nucleotides: TGTGCCAGCAGCTTAAAGCGGACTAGCGGGGGGGCCACAGATACGCAGTATTTT. V and J are TRBV11-2 and TRBJ2-3; 15 bases map to TRBD2. Per the germline V gene, CDR1 is SGHAT and CDR2 is FQNNGV. J lost 2 bases, V lost 2 bases, and 5 bases had no gene match. The CDR3 extends over 18 amino acids.